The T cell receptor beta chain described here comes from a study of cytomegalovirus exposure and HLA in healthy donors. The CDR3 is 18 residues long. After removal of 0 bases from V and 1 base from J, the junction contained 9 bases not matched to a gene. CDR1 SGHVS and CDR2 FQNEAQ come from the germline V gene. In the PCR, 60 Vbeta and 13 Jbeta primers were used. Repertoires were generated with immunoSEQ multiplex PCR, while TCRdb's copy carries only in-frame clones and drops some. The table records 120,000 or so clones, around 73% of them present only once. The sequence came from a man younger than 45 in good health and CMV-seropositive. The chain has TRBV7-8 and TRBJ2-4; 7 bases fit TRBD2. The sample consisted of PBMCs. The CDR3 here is CASSLATSTTMAKNIQYF. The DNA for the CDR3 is TGTGCCAGCAGCTTAGCGACTAGCACCACTATGGCCAAAAACATTCAGTACTTC.